These T cell receptor beta chains were read from a single sample in a study of T-cell memory formation after mild COVID-19. TCRdb recomputed calls from the 5' RACE reads with MiXCR, one row per CDR3 protein. Among fewer than 150,000 distinct CDR3 sequences listed, 11% to 15% were seen once. Specimen: PBMCs or a T cell subset sorted from them (not recorded which). The receptor source for this set is an adult woman who had mild COVID-19 (a few samples of this study predate the infection). Cell type and time point are not known. Each CDR3 is given with its conserved first and last residue. A clone size is listed for some rows: how often the clone was seen (once, few, many), or a class if it is expanded.

size: few
V: TRBV3-1
J: TRBJ2-7
CDR3: CASSQDRFVGNYEQYF

size: NA
V: TRBV29-1
J: TRBJ2-1
CDR3: CSARGLAGGLSYNEQFF

size: few
V: TRBV7-9
J: TRBJ2-1
CDR3: CASSSLDSGRLGSYNEQFF

size: once
V: TRBV2
J: TRBJ2-7
CDR3: CASSWDTGQYF

size: many
V: TRBV29-1
J: TRBJ2-7
CDR3: CSVEGTGAREQYF

size: few
V: TRBV9
J: TRBJ1-2
CDR3: CASSEQGTYGYTF

size: many
V: TRBV15
J: TRBJ2-1
CDR3: CATSRVLGRGNEQFF

size: many
V: TRBV7-2
J: TRBJ1-1
CDR3: CASSFSWPLPEAFF

size: few
V: TRBV20-1
J: TRBJ2-5
CDR3: CSARSRGQETQYF

size: few
V: TRBV13
J: TRBJ2-7
CDR3: CASAPRGTYEQYF

size: NA
V: TRBV9
J: TRBJ2-7
CDR3: CASSVHGTGSLEQYF

size: few
V: TRBV11-2
J: TRBJ2-3
CDR3: CASRAGLAGADTQYF

size: NA
V: TRBV5-1
J: TRBJ1-1
CDR3: CASSAGPGREAFF

size: few
V: TRBV5-1
J: TRBJ1-1
CDR3: CASSRVGTEAFF

size: NA
V: TRBV5-1
J: TRBJ1-4
CDR3: CASSLAGSGAPGEKLFF

size: NA
V: TRBV19
J: TRBJ2-1
CDR3: CASRRDSLYNEQFF

size: few
V: TRBV6-5
J: TRBJ1-5
CDR3: CASSLTQGPSNQPQHF

size: NA
V: TRBV7-9
J: TRBJ2-5
CDR3: CASSLIRLETQYF

size: few
V: TRBV19
J: TRBJ2-3
CDR3: CASSRTNLHTDTQYF

size: medium-sized
V: TRBV7-8
J: TRBJ2-7
CDR3: CASSLQSSYEQYF

size: few
V: TRBV3-1
J: TRBJ2-7
CDR3: CASSPGKGAVEQYF

size: NA
V: TRBV15
J: TRBJ2-5
CDR3: CATSHNRYQETQYF

size: NA
V: TRBV7-2
J: TRBJ1-6
CDR3: CASSPSGTGVLSTNSPLHF

size: few
V: TRBV4-1
J: TRBJ2-3
CDR3: CASSPSGVGADTQYF

size: NA
V: TRBV12-5
J: TRBJ2-1
CDR3: CASGLVPLAGGTYNEQFF

size: few
V: TRBV7-2
J: TRBJ2-7
CDR3: CASSPLAGASYEQYF

size: NA
V: TRBV2
J: TRBJ2-2
CDR3: CASSERTNTGELFF

size: NA
V: TRBV20-1
J: TRBJ1-1
CDR3: CSAPEAFF

size: many
V: TRBV2
J: TRBJ1-4
CDR3: CASRETGPLEKLFF

size: NA
V: TRBV2
J: TRBJ2-1
CDR3: CASVPKRGPPSAYNEQFF

size: many
V: TRBV4-1
J: TRBJ2-3
CDR3: CASSHPSEGGPRDTQYF

size: few
V: TRBV4-3
J: TRBJ2-7
CDR3: CASSQDLGLIYEQYF

size: NA
V: TRBV7-2
J: TRBJ2-3
CDR3: CASSLPASGSMVDTQYF

size: many
V: TRBV7-9
J: TRBJ1-6
CDR3: CASSSGGQGNSPLHF

size: NA
V: TRBV4-1
J: TRBJ1-3
CDR3: CASSQFLGDTIYF

size: few
V: TRBV9
J: TRBJ2-2
CDR3: CASSVGDFTGELFF

size: NA
V: TRBV2
J: TRBJ2-2
CDR3: CASSVGVNTGELFF

size: few
V: TRBV7-7
J: TRBJ2-1
CDR3: CASSLLQGREQFF

size: NA
V: TRBV6-1
J: TRBJ1-4
CDR3: CASSDEGTGEKLFF

size: medium-sized
V: TRBV7-9
J: TRBJ2-7
CDR3: CASSSGTAFGDEQYF

size: NA
V: TRBV6-2/TRBV6-3
J: TRBJ2-1
CDR3: CASRMYNEQFF

size: few
V: TRBV29-1
J: TRBJ2-2
CDR3: CSVDRQNTGELFF

size: few
V: TRBV5-6
J: TRBJ1-2
CDR3: CASSHLEGFGYGYTF

size: NA
V: TRBV7-6
J: TRBJ2-1
CDR3: CASSPTGGKDNEQFF

size: NA
V: TRBV25-1
J: TRBJ1-1
CDR3: CASSEFVGTTTKKAFF

size: NA
V: TRBV27
J: TRBJ1-5
CDR3: CASSLQGIQPQHF

size: NA
V: TRBV7-3
J: TRBJ1-2
CDR3: CASSPTGGGNYGYTF

size: many
V: TRBV11-2
J: TRBJ2-3
CDR3: CASSLLGLAGEEDTQYF